This TCR beta chain was documented in a study of blood T cells in healthy people across ages (dated by TCRdb to 2015 to 2017). Background for the entire study: In model experiments, template switching captured about one uniquely barcoded TCR beta cDNA molecule for every two T cells. Age-related changes in TCR beta repertoire diversity were measured in the study by deep sequencing normalized with unique cDNA molecular identifiers. Donors were grouped into four age groups: young (average about 15 years), middle-aged (less than 40), aged (roughly 67) and long-lived (just over 80). Two additional independent replicas of 1 million unique cDNA reads from the same blood draw were analyzed for two donors (one aged 18 to 30 and one aged 80 or older). What the research found in general, with its limitations: There was a strong correlation between observed TCR beta diversity and the percentage of naive T cells measured by flow cytometry. Observed TCR beta diversity per million T cells fell roughly linearly with age, and a significant reduction was already apparent by age roughly 40. Donor CMV infection status was unknown, potentially confounding age-related changes in expanded clonotypes. Compared with the aged group, the long-lived group had more naive CD4+ T cells, fewer expanded clones and increased TCR diversity, a pattern suggesting age selection. Since profiling was done on bulk unsorted PBMCs, naive and antigen-experienced compartments could not be conclusively compared. Total diversity estimates from one million sequenced T cells were considered lower bounds and underestimates.

The receptor library was made with 5' RACE. TCRdb records Illumina HiSeq 2500 as the sequencer. The second PCR ran for about 6 to 11 cycles and used a J-beta primer mix along with a sample-barcoded 5' primer. A template-switch 5' adaptor carrying 12 random nucleotides introduced a unique molecular identifier onto each TCR beta cDNA molecule. Each sample yielded at least 3 million CDR3-containing paired-end reads. First-strand cDNA was synthesized from all RNA with the Mint cDNA synthesis kit, primed by a TRBC-specific oligonucleotide. After uracil-DNA glycosylase treatment, a first 18-cycle PCR used universal primers M1SS and BC2_uni_R on all cDNA. The study's processing was this. For normalization, 1 million high-quality reads were randomly selected from each sample, with every read carrying a distinct molecular identifier. Reads with shared molecular identifiers were discarded instead of being binned into consensus sequences. CDR3 identification, clonotype clustering and error correction used MiTCR with a Q25 quality threshold and the strictest error-elimination algorithm. A nonparametric unseen species model using Euler transformation provided a lower-bound estimate of total TCR beta diversity. TCRdb passed the public sequencing reads through fastp at Q25 and MiXCR, retaining productive beta sequences. Under each unique CDR3 protein, matching rows form one entry showing the most common genes and DNA. The V and J calls, along with clone size, are taken from TCRdb and not from the paper's own processing. Counted in this sample were hundreds of thousands of distinct CDR3 sequences; 20% to 30% of them appeared once. 8% to 10% of the sample belongs to the ten largest clones.

The germline V gene supplies CDR1 KGHDR and CDR2 SFDVKD. V is clipped by 4 bases and J by 0 bases, and the sequence between their germline boundaries is 3 bases long. The CDR3 has 13 amino acids, counting the end cysteine and phenylalanine. CDR3 DNA is the only sequence kept; it has 39 bases, read in frame from the first base. This clonotype turned up a few times. Its antigen remains unidentified. No much larger clone is present one base from it, and per-base qualities are unavailable. The donors were roughly 39 Caucasian individuals from Russia, aged roughly 6 to 90 years, who were systemically healthy. Each donor gave 9 to 10 milliliters of peripheral blood, collected into EDTA-treated Vacutainer tubes. Ficoll-Paque density-gradient centrifugation was used to isolate PBMCs, with at least 7 million obtained per sample. Total RNA, at least 5.5 micrograms per sample, was extracted from PBMCs with Trizol reagent. The percentages of naive CD45RAhigh/CD27high T cells were determined by flow cytometry on a PBMC aliquot from every donor.

The same data also contributed to another study, on T cells of mothers and their children. In that second paper, the authors write: Nine systemically healthy Caucasian individuals, comprising three mothers and their six children, were included as donors. cDNA synthesis used all of the extracted RNA, with approximately 1.4 ug of RNA in each 15 ul reaction. Sample barcodes and 2-4 random nucleotides were added via the M1S primer in the second PCR. Each mother yielded over 9.5 million TCR beta CDR3 reads and each child roughly 2.9 million reads. Thymic selection similarly shapes TCR recombination output in related and unrelated pairs, with minor effect from inherited differences. Related mother-child pairs always showed normalized repertoire overlap that was slightly higher than in unrelated mother-child pairs, though the difference was never significant. No persistent microchimeric T cell clones were detected, at a sensitivity of about 100 clones per million clonotypes. Deep NGS was used in the study to compare the TCR beta repertoires of mothers and children and to look for features that separate related mother-child pairs from unrelated individuals. Mothers averaged about 37 +/- 4 years of age and children averaged roughly 12 +/- 4 years. After adapters were ligated using NEBNext reagents, the libraries underwent 100+100 nt paired-end sequencing on an Illumina HiSeq 2000. Mother and child libraries were prepared a month apart and sequenced in separate runs to prevent cross-contamination. Between roughly 450,000 and 2,000,000 distinct TCR beta clonotypes were identified per donor. Naive TCR beta clonotypes were estimated from low-frequency clonotypes matched to each donor's FACS-determined naive share, without sorting.

Sequencing was carried out using blood. Recombination connected TRBV24-1 to TRBJ2-1, with the D gene call left open. This receptor was obtained from a boy younger than 18 in good health. The DNA is TGTGCCACCAGTGACGGCTCCTACAATGAGCAGTTCTTC. Translated, this is CATSDGSYNEQFF.